This passage covers 24 T cell receptor beta chains from one sample sequenced in a study of control samples from healthy donors and cancer patients. Here immunoSEQ multiplex PCR was the method, and the copy in TCRdb shows in-frame clones only, minus some. The sample has approximately 150,000 clones, around 88% seen once. The specimen sequenced was blood. The receptors derive from a man between 18 and 35 years old in good health.

The chain links TRBV18 to TRBJ1-1, with 7 bases fitting TRBD1. Germline V CDR1 and CDR2: KGHSH, LQKENI. J was trimmed by 0 bases and V by 4 bases; bases with no gene match: 2. This CDR3 has 14 amino acids. The CDR3 loop is CASSRQGMNTEAFF. CDR3 bases: TGTGCCAGCTCACGACAGGGCATGAACACTGAAGCTTTCTTT.

CDR3 bases: TGTGCCAGCAGTCCCACCGGAGGGGCGGGCACTGAAGCTTTCTTT. It specifies CASSPTGGAGTEAFF. The J gene is TRBJ1-1, the V gene TRBV28; D perhaps matches TRBD1 (5 bases). The germline V and J ends were trimmed by 5 bases and 4 bases, with 17 bases remaining between them. CDR1 and CDR2 from the germline V gene are MDHEN and SYDVKM. This CDR3 spans 15 amino acids.

The CDR3, as DNA: TGTGCCAGCAGCTTACAGGAGCTAACCAACGTCCTGACTTTC. This sequence encodes CASSLQELTNVLTF. The chain recombines TRBV7-3 with TRBJ2-6; D unresolved. Germline assignment: CDR1 SGHTA and CDR2 FQGTGA. This CDR3 spans 14 amino acids. Trimming took off 2 bases at V and 8 bases at J, with 10 bases between the two ends.

The rearrangement uses TRBV5-1 and TRBJ2-3; 9 bases line up with TRBD2. The CDR3 has 16 residues. V lost 6 bases to trimming and J lost 3 bases; unmatched junction nucleotides: 11. CDR1 and CDR2 from the germline V gene are SGHRS and YFSETQ. CDR3 sequence (DNA): TGCGCCAGCAAGACGGGTTTAGCGGGGGCTACAGATACGCAGTATTTT. It translates to CASKTGLAGATDTQYF.

The chain recombines TRBV15 with TRBJ1-3; D not resolved. V lost 1 base to trimming and J lost 8 bases, with 12 bases between them. The germline gives CDR1 LNHNV, CDR2 YYDKDF (reference sequence). The CDR3 length is 14 residues. CDR3 coding DNA: TGTGCCACCAGCAGAGTAGGTGAGGCGGACACCATATATTTT. Protein: CATSRVGEADTIYF.

This rearrangement joins TRBV4-3 to TRBJ2-3; D gene ambiguous. V gave up 1 base and J gave up 4 bases, with 15 bases separating them. The CDR3 loop spans 16 amino acids. Germline-derived CDR1 and CDR2 are LGHNA and YSLEER. In DNA form, the CDR3 reads TGCGCCAGCAGCCAAGTTGCGGTAACGTCCGCAGATACGCAGTATTTT. Its translation: CASSQVAVTSADTQYF.

V is TRBV5-1 and J is TRBJ1-2; D not resolved. There are 15 residues in the CDR3. Germline values: CDR1 SGHRS, CDR2 YFSETQ. The V end lost 5 bases, the J end lost 3 bases, and 17 bases lay between the germline ends. Written as DNA, the CDR3 is TGCGCCAGCAGTTCGGACGGAACCTTTGACTATGGCTACACCTTC. This codes for CASSSDGTFDYGYTF.

The V gene is TRBV4-3, the J gene TRBJ2-1; weak D call: TRBD2 (6 bases). V lost 1 base, J lost 0 bases, and 13 bases lay in between. CDR1 and CDR2 from the germline V gene are LGHNA and YSLEER. CDR3 length: 17 amino acids. For the CDR3, the DNA is TGCGCCAGCAGCCAAGGGGCCGCGGGGAGCTCCTACAATGAGCAGTTCTTC. Translated, it gives CASSQGAAGSSYNEQFF.

The chain joins TRBV6-5 to TRBJ2-1, with a tentative D call TRBD2 (6 bases). There are 16 residues in the CDR3. Germline V CDR1 and CDR2: MNHEY, SVGAGI. V lost 4 bases to trimming and J lost 2 bases, with 15 bases between them. CDR3 bases: TGTGCCAGCAGTTCAGAACCGGGACTTCCCTACAATGAGCAGTTCTTC. It specifies CASSSEPGLPYNEQFF.

V usage is TRBV21-1 and J usage is TRBJ1-2; no DNA check was done on the table's D call, TRBD1. TRBV21-1 is tagged as a pseudogene. This CDR3 is 16 amino acids long. CDR3 in amino acids: CASRRDSRIQAAGYTF. The CDR3 nucleotides read TGTGCCAGCCGCCGGGACAGCCGCATCCAGGCCGCCGGCTACACCTTC.

In DNA, the CDR3 is TGTGCCAGCAGCTGGTCCAGGGGGGGAGGCTACACCTTC. Amino acid sequence: CASSWSRGGGYTF. The V and J genes are TRBV5-4 and TRBJ1-2; 7 bases are a match to TRBD1. Losses at the gene ends were 3 bases for V and 8 bases for J; bases not matched to a gene: 7. In germline, CDR1 is SGHNT, CDR2 YYREEE (reference sequence). The CDR3 length is 13 residues.

CDR3 amino acids: CASRADQNTGELFF. The CDR3, as DNA: TGTGCCAGCAGGGCAGATCAGAACACCGGGGAGCTGTTTTTT. This chain connects TRBV7-3 to TRBJ2-2; D uncertain. The CDR3 loop spans 14 amino acids. CDR1 is SGHTA, CDR2 FQGTGA, per germline. V shed 6 bases and J shed 1 base, with 9 bases lying between them.

The V gene is TRBV7-9, the J gene TRBJ1-4; no clear D gene. V lost 3 bases and J 12 bases, leaving 14 bases between the germline ends. Germline-derived CDR1 and CDR2 are SEHNR and FQNEAQ (reference sequence). The length of the CDR3 is 13 residues. The CDR3 sequence: CASSFKIGGELFF. As DNA, the CDR3 is TGTGCCAGCAGCTTTAAAATTGGTGGGGAACTGTTTTTT.

The CDR3 coding sequence is TGTGCCAGCAGCTTATTAGGGGGGGCCCAAGAGACCCAGTACTTC. Its translation is CASSLLGGAQETQYF. J is TRBJ2-5 and V is TRBV7-3; maybe TRBD2 (7 bases). Germline values: CDR1 SGHTA, CDR2 FQGTGA. Deletions cut 2 bases from V and 1 base from J, with 11 bases between. This CDR3 region has 15 residues.

This clone was seen just once. The chain employs TRBV29-1 and TRBJ1-5, with unresolved D. The V and J ends lost 4 bases and 4 bases respectively, with 8 bases between them. Germline V lookup: CDR1 SQVTM, CDR2 ANQGSEA. There are 12 residues in the CDR3. The CDR3 nucleotides are TGCAGCGTTGTGGACGGGAATCAGCCCCAGCATTTT. It yields the protein CSVVDGNQPQHF.

The chain links TRBV4-3 to TRBJ1-6, with a weak D call TRBD1 (5 bases). Germline CDR1 and CDR2: LGHNA and YSLEER. With 1 base removed from V and 14 bases from J, the gap between germline ends came to 15 bases. The CDR3 spans 14 residues. DNA of the CDR3: TGCGCCAGCAGCCAAGGCACAGCCGGGGCCGCCCTCCACTTT. Its translation: CASSQGTAGAALHF.

V and J are TRBV14 and TRBJ2-1, with unresolved D. Deletions cut 1 base from V and 9 bases from J, with 10 bases between. The CDR3 loop spans 13 amino acids. CDR1 and CDR2 from the germline V gene are SGHDN and FVKESK. CDR3 nucleotides: TGTGCCAGCAGCCAAGGAGTACTTGTTGAGCAGTTCTTC. Protein sequence: CASSQGVLVEQFF. Combining the CDR3 with reference TRBV14 and TRBJ2-1 gives the whole variable domain EAGVTQFPSHSVIEKGQTVTLRCDPISGHDNLYWYRRVMGKEIKFLLHFVKESKQDESGMPNNRFLAERTGGTYSTLKVQPAELEDSGVYFCASSQGVLVEQFFGPGTRLTVL.

This chain connects TRBV7-2 to TRBJ2-5; TRBD2 aligns across 11 bases. V lost 0 bases, J lost 5 bases, and 5 bases stayed unmatched. CDR1 is SGHTA and CDR2 is FQGNSA in the germline V gene. This CDR3 has 16 residues. Written as DNA, the CDR3 is TGTGCCAGCAGCTTAGCTTTAGCGGGGGGGCGGGAGACCCAGTACTTC. It encodes CASSLALAGGRETQYF.

The V call is TRBV21-1, the J call TRBJ2-1. TRBV21-1 is a recognized pseudogene. This CDR3 is 13 amino acids long. CDR3 nucleotide sequence: TGTGCCAGCAGCAAAGTGCCCAGGAGGCAGGGGTTCTTC. Translated: CASSKVPRRQGFF.

The chain links TRBV7-6 to TRBJ2-1; D assignment may be TRBD1 or TRBD2 (5 bases each). V was pared by 1 base and J by 8 bases, with 12 bases between. Germline CDR1 and CDR2: SGHVS and FNYEAQ. This CDR3 has 14 amino acids. CDR3 amino acids: CASSLGGFFDEQFF. CDR3 nucleotide sequence: TGTGCCAGCAGCTTAGGGGGGTTTTTCGATGAGCAGTTCTTC. Based on the CDR3 plus reference TRBV7-6 and TRBJ2-1, the full variable domain is GAGVSQSPRYKVTKRGQDVALRCDPISGHVSLYWYRQALGQGPEFLTYFNYEAQQDKSGLPNDRFSAERPEGSISTLTIQRTEQRDSAMYRCASSLGGFFDEQFFGPGTRLTVL.

V gene TRBV9 combines with J gene TRBJ1-2; TRBD1 is a possible D gene (5 bases). The CDR3 loop spans 15 amino acids. Germline V gives CDR1 SGDLS, CDR2 YYNGEE. Trimming left V 0 bases short and J 2 bases short, with 11 bases between. The CDR3 DNA reads TGTGCCAGCAGCGTAGCTACAGGTAGAAACTATGGCTACACCTTC. Translating gives CASSVATGRNYGYTF. Combining the CDR3 with reference TRBV9 and TRBJ1-2 gives the whole variable domain DSGVTQTPKHLITATGQRVTLRCSPRSGDLSVYWYQQSLDQGLQFLIQYYNGEERAKGNILERFSAQQFPDLHSELNLSSLELGDSALYFCASSVATGRNYGYTFGSGTRLTVV.

The CDR3: CASSSPGTQYF. The CDR3 region has the DNA TGTGCCAGCAGCTCCCCAGGAACGCAGTATTTT. The V call is TRBV7-9, the J call TRBJ2-3; no clear D. CDR3 length: 11 residues. Trimming stripped 4 bases from V and 9 bases from J, with 8 bases between. CDR1 is SEHNR, CDR2 FQNEAQ, per germline (reference sequence).

The chain couples TRBV5-4 to TRBJ2-1, with D unresolved. The CDR3 length is 12 residues. The V gene lost 0 bases and the J gene lost 2 bases, with 0 bases spanning the gap. Germline CDR1 and CDR2: SGHNT and YYREEE (reference sequence). CDR3 in DNA: TGTGCCAGCAGCTTGGCCTACAATGAGCAGTTCTTC. Amino acids: CASSLAYNEQFF.

The V gene is TRBV7-9, the J gene TRBJ2-7, with D possibly matching TRBD1 (6 bases). Germline values: CDR1 SEHNR, CDR2 FQNEAQ (reference sequence). The ends were cut back, 5 bases at V and 5 bases at J, with 16 bases in the middle. The CDR3 length is 14 residues. As DNA, the CDR3 is TGTGCCAGCAGCCCCCCGGACAGTACGCACGAGCAGTACTTC. Its translation is CASSPPDSTHEQYF.